This T cell receptor (beta chain) was identified during a study of identical twins. The CDR3 spans 14 residues. Per the germline V gene, CDR1 is PRHDT and CDR2 is FYEKMQ (reference sequence). V lost 3 bases to trimming and J lost 3 bases, with 9 bases between them. This clonotype has ten or more counts. TCRdb reprocessed the 5' RACE reads via MiXCR and lists one record per CDR3 protein. The table records 1.5 million to 2 million distinct CDR3 sequences, roughly a third of them present only once. Sequencing was done on a sample of cord blood. This TCR derives from a newborn girl in good health. V is TRBV13 and J is TRBJ2-1; D is uncertain. The CDR3 protein is CASSFTELYNEQFF. The CDR3 coding sequence is TGTGCCAGCAGCTTCACGGAGCTCTACAATGAGCAGTTCTTC.